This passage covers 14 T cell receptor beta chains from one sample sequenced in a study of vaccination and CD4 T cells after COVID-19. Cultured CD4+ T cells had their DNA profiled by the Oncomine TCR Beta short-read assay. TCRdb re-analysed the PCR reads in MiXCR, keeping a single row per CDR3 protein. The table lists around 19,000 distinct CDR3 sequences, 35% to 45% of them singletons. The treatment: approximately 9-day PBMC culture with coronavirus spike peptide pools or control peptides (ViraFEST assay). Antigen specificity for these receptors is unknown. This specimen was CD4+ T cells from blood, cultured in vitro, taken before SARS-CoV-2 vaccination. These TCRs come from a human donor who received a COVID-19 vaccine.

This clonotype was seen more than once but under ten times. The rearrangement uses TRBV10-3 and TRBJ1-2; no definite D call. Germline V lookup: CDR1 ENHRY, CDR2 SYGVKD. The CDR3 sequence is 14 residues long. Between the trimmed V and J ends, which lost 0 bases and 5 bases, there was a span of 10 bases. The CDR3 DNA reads TGTGCCATCAGTGAGTCCACTAACCTATATGGCTACACCTTC. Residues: CAISESTNLYGYTF.

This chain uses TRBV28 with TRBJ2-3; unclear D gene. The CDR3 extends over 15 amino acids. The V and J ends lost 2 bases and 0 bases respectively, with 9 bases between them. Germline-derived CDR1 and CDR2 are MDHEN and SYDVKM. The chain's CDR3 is CASSLGPGSTDTQYF. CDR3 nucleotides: TGTGCCAGCAGTTTAGGCCCCGGGAGCACAGATACGCAGTATTTT.

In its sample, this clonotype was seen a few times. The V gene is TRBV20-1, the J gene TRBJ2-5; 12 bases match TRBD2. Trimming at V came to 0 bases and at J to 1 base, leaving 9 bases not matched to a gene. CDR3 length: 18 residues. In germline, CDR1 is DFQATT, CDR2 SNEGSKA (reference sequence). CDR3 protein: CSARDRASGGGIQETQYF. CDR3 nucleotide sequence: TGCAGTGCTAGAGATCGGGCTAGCGGGGGGGGAATCCAAGAGACCCAGTACTTC.

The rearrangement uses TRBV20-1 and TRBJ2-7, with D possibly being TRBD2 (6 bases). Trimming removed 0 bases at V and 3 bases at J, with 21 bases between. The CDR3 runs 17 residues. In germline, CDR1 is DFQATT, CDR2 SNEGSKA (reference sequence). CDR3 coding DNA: TGCAGTGCTAGAGATTGGGTGATCCCGGGACTCTACTACGAGCAGTACTTC. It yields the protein CSARDWVIPGLYYEQYF.

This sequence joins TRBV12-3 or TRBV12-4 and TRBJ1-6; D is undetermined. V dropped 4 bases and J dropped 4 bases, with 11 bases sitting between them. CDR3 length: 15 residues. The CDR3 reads CASSSQIGYNSPLHF. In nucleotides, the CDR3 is TGTGCCAGCAGTTCCCAAATCGGGTATAATTCACCCCTCCACTTT.

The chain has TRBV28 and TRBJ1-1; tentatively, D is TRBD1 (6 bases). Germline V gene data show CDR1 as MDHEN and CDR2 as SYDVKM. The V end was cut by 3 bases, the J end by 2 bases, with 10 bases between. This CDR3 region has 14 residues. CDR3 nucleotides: TGTGCCAGCAGTTTGATGGGACATAACACTGAAGCTTTCTTT. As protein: CASSLMGHNTEAFF. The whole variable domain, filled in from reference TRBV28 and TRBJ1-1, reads DVKVTQSSRYLVKRTGEKVFLECVQDMDHENMFWYRQDPGLGLRLIYFSYDVKMKEKGDIPEGYSVSREKKERFSLILESASTNQTSMYLCASSLMGHNTEAFFGQGTRLTVV.

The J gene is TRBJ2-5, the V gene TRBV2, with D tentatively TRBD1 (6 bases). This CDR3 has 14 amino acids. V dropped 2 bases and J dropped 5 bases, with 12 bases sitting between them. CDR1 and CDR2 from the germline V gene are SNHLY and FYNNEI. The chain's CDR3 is CASSELGARETQYF. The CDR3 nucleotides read TGTGCCAGCAGTGAACTGGGGGCGCGGGAGACCCAGTACTTC. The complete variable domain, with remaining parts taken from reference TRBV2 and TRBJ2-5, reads EPEVTQTPSHQVTQMGQEVILRCVPISNHLYFYWYRQILGQKVEFLVSFYNNEISEKSEIFDDQFSVERPDGSNFTLKIRSTKLEDSAMYFCASSELGARETQYFGPGTRLLVL.

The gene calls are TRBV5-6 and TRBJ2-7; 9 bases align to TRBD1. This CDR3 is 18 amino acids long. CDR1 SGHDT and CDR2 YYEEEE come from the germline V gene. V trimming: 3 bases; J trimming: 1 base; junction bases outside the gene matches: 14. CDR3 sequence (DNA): TGTGCCAGCAGCTACCGGGACAGGGTTCCAGCCGGGTCCTACGAGCAGTACTTC. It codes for CASSYRDRVPAGSYEQYF.

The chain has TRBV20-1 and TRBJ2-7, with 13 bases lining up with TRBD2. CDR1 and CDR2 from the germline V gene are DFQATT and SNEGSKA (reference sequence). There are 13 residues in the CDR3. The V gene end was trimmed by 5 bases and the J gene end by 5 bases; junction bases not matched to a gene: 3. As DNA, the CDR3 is TGCAGTGCTCCGACTAGCGGGGGGAACGAGCAGTACTTC. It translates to CSAPTSGGNEQYF.

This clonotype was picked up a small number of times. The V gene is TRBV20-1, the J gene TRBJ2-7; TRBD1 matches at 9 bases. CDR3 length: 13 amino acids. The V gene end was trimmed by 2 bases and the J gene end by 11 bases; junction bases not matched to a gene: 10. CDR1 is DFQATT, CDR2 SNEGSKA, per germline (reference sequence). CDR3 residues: CSARNVVDRGEYF. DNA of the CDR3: TGCAGTGCTAGAAATGTTGTCGACAGGGGGGAGTACTTC.

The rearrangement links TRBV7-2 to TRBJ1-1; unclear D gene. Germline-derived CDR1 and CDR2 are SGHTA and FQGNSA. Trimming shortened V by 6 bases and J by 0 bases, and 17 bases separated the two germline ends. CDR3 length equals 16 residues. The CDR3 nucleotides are TGTGCCAGCAGATCTCGGGGAGGAGCCATGAACACTGAAGCTTTCTTT. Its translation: CASRSRGGAMNTEAFF.

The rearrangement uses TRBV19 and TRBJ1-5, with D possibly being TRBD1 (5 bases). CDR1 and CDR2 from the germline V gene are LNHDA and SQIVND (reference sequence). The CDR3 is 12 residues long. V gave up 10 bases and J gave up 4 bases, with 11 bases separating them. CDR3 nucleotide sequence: TGTGCCATCCCACAGGATAATCAGCCCCAGCATTTT. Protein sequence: CAIPQDNQPQHF.

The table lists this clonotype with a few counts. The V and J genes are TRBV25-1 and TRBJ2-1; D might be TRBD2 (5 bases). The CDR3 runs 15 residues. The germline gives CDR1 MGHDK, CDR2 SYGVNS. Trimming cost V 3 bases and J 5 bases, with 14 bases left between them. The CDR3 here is CASSDLAGVDNEQFF. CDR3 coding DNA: TGTGCCAGCAGTGACCTAGCTGGGGTCGACAATGAGCAGTTCTTC.

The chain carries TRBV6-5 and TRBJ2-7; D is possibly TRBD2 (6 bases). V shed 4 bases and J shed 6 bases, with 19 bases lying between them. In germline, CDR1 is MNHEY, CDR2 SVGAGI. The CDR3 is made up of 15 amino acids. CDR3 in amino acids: CASSSPRRGFLEQYF. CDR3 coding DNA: TGTGCCAGCAGTTCACCCCGACGGGGGTTCCTCGAGCAGTACTTC.